This T cell receptor (beta chain) was identified during a study of cytomegalovirus exposure and HLA in healthy donors. The V gene lost 3 bases and the J gene lost 6 bases, with 12 bases spanning the gap. The CDR3 has 13 residues. Germline values: CDR1 ENHRY, CDR2 SYGVKD. Primers included in the PCR were 60 Vbeta and 13 Jbeta primers. Data came from immunoSEQ multiplex PCR; TCRdb stores just in-frame clones and leaves some out. The table has 75,000 to 95,000 clones, about 80% seen once. This chain joins TRBV10-3 and TRBJ2-7; D is undetermined. This sequence originates from a man between 45 and 60 years old in good health and CMV-seronegative. The sequenced material came from PBMCs. The CDR3 protein is CAISDLGTTEQYF. CDR3 sequence (DNA): TGTGCCATCAGTGATCTCGGAACTACCGAGCAGTACTTC.